Listed here are 6 T cell receptor beta chains from one sample, sequenced in a study of shared clonotypes between healthy human individuals. Only in-frame clones appear in the TCRdb table, and some are missing; sequencing was by immunoSEQ multiplex PCR. The sample gives about 510,000 clones, approximately 79% of which show up once; over 10% is in the top ten. The sequencing input was PBMCs. Every receptor here comes from a woman aged 40 to 50 in good health. Some clones in this sample may be carry-over from other donors' samples.

V gene TRBV9 combines with J gene TRBJ2-2, with 10 bases that match TRBD1. Losses at the gene ends were 4 bases for V and 6 bases for J; bases not matched to a gene: 6. Germline V gene sequence: CDR1 SGDLS, CDR2 YYNGEE. CDR3 length equals 15 residues. CDR3 coding DNA: TGTGCCAGCAGCTTCTGGGACAGGGGTTCCGGGGAGCTGTTTTTT. It is translated as CASSFWDRGSGELFF.

The genes are TRBV2 and TRBJ1-2; 7 positions match TRBD1. CDR3 length: 15 amino acids. J was trimmed by 3 bases and V by 3 bases; bases with no gene match: 7. Germline CDR1 reads SNHLY; CDR2 reads FYNNEI. This CDR3 reads CASSETGPFDYGYTF. DNA for the CDR3: TGTGCCAGCAGTGAGACAGGGCCCTTCGACTATGGCTACACCTTC. Full variable domain (remainder filled in from reference TRBV2 and TRBJ1-2): EPEVTQTPSHQVTQMGQEVILRCVPISNHLYFYWYRQILGQKVEFLVSFYNNEISEKSEIFDDQFSVERPDGSNFTLKIRSTKLEDSAMYFCASSETGPFDYGYTFGSGTRLTVV.

This chain connects TRBV19 to TRBJ2-5, with D perhaps TRBD1 or TRBD2 (5 bases each). CDR1 is LNHDA, CDR2 SQIVND, per germline (reference sequence). The CDR3 covers 14 residues. Trimming left V 10 bases short and J 0 bases short, with 15 bases between. As DNA, the CDR3 is TGTGCCACCAGGGAGCAGCCGTACCAAGAGACCCAGTACTTC. Amino acid sequence: CATREQPYQETQYF.

The chain recombines TRBV15 with TRBJ2-7; TRBD2 aligns across 8 bases. Germline values: CDR1 LNHNV, CDR2 YYDKDF (reference sequence). V shed 0 bases, J shed 3 bases, and the junction held 4 bases outside the gene matches. The CDR3 extends over 15 amino acids. CDR3 DNA sequence: TGTGCCACCAGCAGAGACGGGAGGGCCTACTACGAGCAGTACTTC. Encoded protein: CATSRDGRAYYEQYF.

The V and J genes are TRBV27 and TRBJ1-1; D is perhaps TRBD1 (5 bases). Germline V lookup: CDR1 MNHEY, CDR2 SMNVEV (reference sequence). CDR3 length: 13 amino acids. Deletions cut 1 base from V and 4 bases from J, with 7 bases between. The CDR3 spells CASSLYRSTEAFF. The DNA for the CDR3 is TGTGCCAGCAGTTTATACAGGAGCACTGAAGCTTTCTTT.

The chain recombines TRBV5-4 with TRBJ1-2, with 9 bases matching TRBD1. V was clipped by 1 base and J by 5 bases; unmatched bases: 3. The germline gives CDR1 SGHNT, CDR2 YYREEE (reference sequence). The CDR3 loop spans 14 amino acids. CDR3 DNA sequence: TGTGCCAGCAGCTTGAAGACAGGGGGATATGGCTACACCTTC. Its protein product is CASSLKTGGYGYTF.